One and the same sample provided the 4 T cell receptor beta chains below, sequenced in a study of T cell changes during pregnancy in multiple sclerosis. The table came from immunoSEQ multiplex PCR; TCRdb's copy has only in-frame clones and leaves some out. The sample lists about 68,000 clones, about nine tenths occurring once. Sequenced material: peripheral blood, taken in the third trimester of pregnancy. Receptors originate from a female donor with multiple sclerosis, enrolled in a pregnancy study.

This clone was seen a few times. The chain uses TRBV19 and TRBJ1-2; D is unclear. CDR1 and CDR2 (germline): LNHDA, SQIVND (reference sequence). The V gene lost 7 bases and the J gene lost 5 bases, with 14 bases spanning the gap. This CDR3 region has 13 residues. The CDR3: CASTREELYGYTF. The CDR3 bases are TGTGCCAGTACCCGTGAAGAACTTTATGGCTACACCTTC.

J is TRBJ1-3 and V is TRBV19; maybe TRBD1 (6 bases). V was shortened by 8 bases and J by 4 bases, with 15 bases between the two germline ends. Germline V CDR1 and CDR2: LNHDA, SQIVND (reference sequence). The CDR3 has 14 amino acids. The CDR3 reads CASATGIRGNTIYF. The CDR3 region has the DNA TGTGCCAGTGCTACAGGGATCCGCGGAAACACCATATATTTT.

The chain combines TRBV16 with TRBJ2-1, with 8 bases identical to TRBD1. V was pared by 0 bases and J by 6 bases, with 10 bases of the junction left unmatched. Germline CDR1 is KGHSY and CDR2 is FQNENV. The CDR3 totals 17 residues. The CDR3 region has the DNA TGTGCCAGCAGCCAATCTTCCGGGACAGGAGAAACCAATGAGCAGTTCTTC. Translating gives CASSQSSGTGETNEQFF.

J is TRBJ2-1 and V is TRBV19; 11 bases fit TRBD2. The CDR3 has 17 residues. Germline trimming cut 4 bases from V and 8 bases from J; bases unmatched to any gene: 13. Germline-derived CDR1 and CDR2 are LNHDA and SQIVND (reference sequence). CDR3: CASSTLQGLAGTDEQFF. Written as DNA, the CDR3 is TGTGCCAGTAGTACTCTCCAAGGACTAGCGGGTACTGATGAGCAGTTCTTC.